The 29 T cell receptor beta chains presented below share a single source sample, sequenced in a study of regulatory T cells in long-lasting Graves disease. The time point here: persistent/refractory GD, antithyroid drugs over 5 years with positive TRAb. After RNA was extracted from PBMCs, the TCR library was made from it. Building the TCR beta libraries relied on iRepertoire HTBI primers, and CDR3 regions underwent Arm-PCR. TCRdb called the multiplex PCR reads again in MiXCR, with one record for every CDR3 protein. The sample gives 400,000 to 500,000 distinct CDR3 sequences, around 21% of which show up once; about 7.8% is in the top ten. Material: peripheral blood mononuclear cells (PBMCs), obtained when the disease was refractory, from a patient treated with antithyroid drugs. The origin of the receptors is a female donor with Graves disease.

The J gene is TRBJ2-2, the V gene TRBV13, with 7 bases fitting TRBD2. Germline assignment: CDR1 PRHDT and CDR2 FYEKMQ (reference sequence). CDR3 length: 17 amino acids. V was clipped by 3 bases and J by 4 bases; unmatched bases: 11. CDR3 residues: CASSFTLVGGSTGELFF. The DNA of the CDR3 is TGTGCCAGCAGCTTTACCCTCGTGGGAGGGAGCACCGGGGAGCTGTTTTTT.

This clonotype was detected ten times or more. The chain is built from TRBV25-1 and TRBJ1-1; TRBD1 aligns across 9 bases. V shed 6 bases and J 4 bases; nucleotides not matched to a gene: 3. CDR3 size: 13 residues. Germline V gives CDR1 MGHDK, CDR2 SYGVNS. This chain's CDR3 is CASSLQGATEAFF. Written as DNA, the CDR3 is TGTGCCAGCAGCCTACAGGGGGCCACTGAAGCTTTCTTT. Drawing the rest from reference TRBV25-1 and TRBJ1-1, the complete variable domain is EADIYQTPRYLVIGTGKKITLECSQTMGHDKMYWYQQDPGMELHLIHYSYGVNSTEKGDLSSESTVSRIRTEHFPLTLESARPSHTSQYLCASSLQGATEAFFGQGTRLTVV.

This clonotype was found once. A much larger clone lies a single base off, so this may be a read error. V and J are TRBV6-1 and TRBJ2-2; no reliable D call. Germline CDR1 is MNHNS and CDR2 is SASEGT. The CDR3 extends over 13 amino acids. CDR3: CACSPTGTGELFF. The CDR3 coding sequence is TGTGCCTGCAGTCCCACGGGCACCGGGGAGCTGTTTTTT.

This clonotype was counted only a few times. The chain links TRBV7-6 to TRBJ2-7, with D uncertain. Germline V gene lookup returns CDR1 SGHVS and CDR2 FNYEAQ. Trimming cost V 6 bases and J 1 base, with 13 bases left between them. This CDR3 has 14 residues. DNA of the CDR3: TGTGCCAGCAGTCAGATCGAAAATTCCTACGAGCAGTACTTC. Protein sequence: CASSQIENSYEQYF.

This clonotype was detected only a few times. This chain links TRBV7-9 with TRBJ1-2, with 7 bases identical to TRBD1. Germline lookup yields CDR1 SEHNR and CDR2 FQNEAQ (reference sequence). The junction had 12 bases not matched to a gene; V was cut back by 5 bases and J by 0 bases. This CDR3 contains 17 residues. The CDR3 protein is CASSLPGGDSSNYGYTF. DNA of the CDR3: TGTGCCAGCAGCCTCCCGGGTGGGGACAGCTCTAACTATGGCTACACCTTC.

The V gene is TRBV29-1, the J gene TRBJ1-1, with 7 bases matching TRBD1. Losses at the gene ends were 6 bases for V and 1 base for J; bases not matched to a gene: 8. This CDR3 has 14 residues. The germline gives CDR1 SQVTM, CDR2 ANQGSEA. Here the CDR3 reads CSVLIGTANTEAFF. DNA of the CDR3: TGCAGCGTCTTAATAGGGACAGCGAACACTGAAGCTTTCTTT.

The genes are TRBV4-1 and TRBJ1-5; D is undetermined. This CDR3 has 15 residues. Germline lookup yields CDR1 MGHRA and CDR2 YSYEKL. Trimming took off 1 base at V and 0 bases at J, with 7 bases between the two ends. CDR3 DNA: TGCGCCAGCAGCCAAGTGGTGGGTAGCAATCAGCCCCAGCATTTT. This codes for CASSQVVGSNQPQHF.

A word on this clonotype: A much larger clone sits a single nucleotide away, making a read error possible. The gene calls are TRBV7-9 and TRBJ2-5; D is unclear. The CDR3 runs 15 residues. Germline CDR1 and CDR2: SEHNR and FQNEAQ (reference sequence). CDR3 in amino acids: CVSSSDGGPQETQYF. The CDR3 coding sequence is TGTGTCAGCAGCTCGGACGGTGGACCCCAAGAGACCCAGTACTTC.

This clonotype was picked up a small number of times. The chain carries TRBV29-1 and TRBJ2-7; no definite D call. The CDR3 is 10 amino acids. The ends were cut back, 0 bases at V and 8 bases at J, with 5 bases in the middle. Germline V gene data show CDR1 as SQVTM and CDR2 as ANQGSEA. CDR3 nucleotides: TGCAGCGTTGAAGATGGGAAGCAGTACTTC. Protein: CSVEDGKQYF.

The V gene is TRBV19, the J gene TRBJ2-5; D ambiguous. The CDR3 consists of 14 residues. Trimming took 2 bases from V and 2 from J, leaving 9 bases between them. The germline CDR1 and CDR2 sequences are LNHDA and SQIVND (reference sequence). The CDR3 DNA reads TGTGCCAGTAGTATACGTCGCCCTCAAGAGACCCAGTACTTC. Translating gives CASSIRRPQETQYF.

This clonotype was counted ten times or more. The chain has TRBV2 and TRBJ1-1; 8 bases align to TRBD1. V was pared by 11 bases and J by 1 base, with 9 bases of the junction left unmatched. The CDR3 length is 14 residues. The germline V gene encodes CDR1 SNHLY and CDR2 FYNNEI. In DNA, the CDR3 is TGTGCCGGACACCAGGGGGCCTGGAACACTGAAGCTTTCTTT. Its protein product is CAGHQGAWNTEAFF.

This rearrangement joins TRBV18 to TRBJ1-1; possibly TRBD1 for D (6 bases). This CDR3 comprises 15 residues. Germline CDR1 reads KGHSH; CDR2 reads LQKENI. V lost 1 base, J lost 4 bases, and 13 bases lay in between. This chain's CDR3 is CASSPQGGIGTEAFF. CDR3 DNA: TGTGCCAGCTCACCACAGGGGGGTATCGGCACTGAAGCTTTCTTT.

The J gene is TRBJ2-3, the V gene TRBV20-1; TRBD2 agrees at 13 bases. This CDR3 has 13 residues. Germline-derived CDR1 and CDR2 are DFQATT and SNEGSKA (reference sequence). Here the CDR3 reads CSGLAGVADTQYF. Here the CDR3 DNA reads TGCAGCGGACTAGCGGGAGTCGCAGATACGCAGTATTTT.

The table lists this clonotype with a few counts. This chain connects TRBV19 to TRBJ1-5; D gene unclear. Germline values: CDR1 LNHDA, CDR2 SQIVND (reference sequence). This CDR3 spans 13 amino acids. V lost 4 bases, J lost 5 bases, and 9 bases lay in between. The DNA of the CDR3 is TGTGCCAGTAGTACCGTGACCCATCAGCCCCAGCATTTT. It translates to CASSTVTHQPQHF.

The rearrangement uses TRBV24-1 and TRBJ1-1; D not certain. Germline CDR1 reads KGHDR; CDR2 reads SFDVKD. V was cut by 12 bases and J by 5 bases, with 18 bases left in between. This CDR3 region has 13 residues. CDR3 in amino acids: CADREGWETEAFF. CDR3 DNA: TGTGCCGACCGGGAAGGGTGGGAAACTGAAGCTTTCTTT.

V is TRBV6-2 or TRBV6-3 and J is TRBJ2-7; the D gene is possibly TRBD1 (5 bases). Germline V gives CDR1 MNHEY, CDR2 SVGEGT. The CDR3 consists of 15 residues. The V gene lost 7 bases and the J gene lost 2 bases, with 18 bases spanning the gap. The CDR3, as DNA: TGTGCCAGCAAAAATAACCAGGGTACCCCCTACGAGCAGTACTTC. This encodes CASKNNQGTPYEQYF.

This clonotype occurred many times. V usage is TRBV6-1 and J usage is TRBJ2-2; TRBD2 might be the D (6 bases). The germline CDR1 and CDR2 sequences are MNHNS and SASEGT. The CDR3 is made up of 13 amino acids. Trimming took off 5 bases at V and 6 bases at J, with 10 bases between the two ends. CDR3 loop: CASSLPGAGELFF. The CDR3 nucleotides are TGTGCCAGCAGTCTCCCGGGAGCCGGGGAGCTGTTTTTT.

The rearrangement links TRBV7-2 to TRBJ2-6; D is uncertain. Trimming left V 2 bases short and J 1 base short, with 15 bases between. CDR3 length: 18 amino acids. Germline V gene lookup returns CDR1 SGHTA and CDR2 FQGNSA. CDR3 coding DNA: TGTGCCAGCAGCTTATTTCACACGAGGATTTCTGGGGCCAACGTCCTGACTTTC. Translating it yields CASSLFHTRISGANVLTF.

This clonotype showed up just once. The CDR3 end shows no conserved phenylalanine or tryptophan, and so a read error is likely. The CDR3 is CASRLSGYEQYL. For the CDR3, the DNA is TGTGCCAGCAGGCTATCAGGATACGAGCAGTACCTC. This chain joins TRBV14 and TRBJ2-7; no firm D call. V was clipped by 6 bases and J by 4 bases, with 10 bases between them. The CDR3 is 12 amino acids. Germline CDR1 SGHDN, CDR2 FVKESK.

The chain employs TRBV9 and TRBJ1-2; 8 bases are shared with TRBD1. Germline lookup yields CDR1 SGDLS and CDR2 YYNGEE. The V segment lost 7 bases and the J segment 3 bases; nucleotides outside the gene matches: 17. This CDR3 comprises 17 residues. CDR3 sequence: CASGATTGEYDYYGYTF. Here the CDR3 DNA reads TGTGCCAGCGGCGCAACGACAGGGGAATACGATTACTATGGCTACACCTTC.

This clonotype has ten or more counts. The CDR3 region has the DNA TGTGCCAGCAGCCGAAACTCCTACGAGCAGTACTTC. It translates to CASSRNSYEQYF. The chain has TRBV28 and TRBJ2-7; D is ambiguous. Trimming took off 6 bases at V and 0 bases at J, with 6 bases between the two ends. Germline V lookup: CDR1 MDHEN, CDR2 SYDVKM. This CDR3 is built from 12 residues.

V is TRBV18 and J is TRBJ2-7; weak D call: TRBD1 (5 bases). The CDR3 contains 13 residues. The germline V and J ends were trimmed by 10 bases and 3 bases, with 16 bases remaining between them. Germline V CDR1 and CDR2: KGHSH, LQKENI. The CDR3 DNA sequence: TGTGCCACCCAGACAGATCTTAACTACGAGCAGTACTTC. This gives the protein CATQTDLNYEQYF. Full variable domain (outside the CDR3, taken from reference TRBV18 and TRBJ2-7): NAGVMQNPRHLVRRRGQEARLRCSPMKGHSHVYWYRQLPEEGLKFMVYLQKENIIDESGMPKERFSAEFPKEGPSILRIQQVVRGDSAAYFCATQTDLNYEQYFGPGTRLTVT.

The chain is built from TRBV3-1 and TRBJ2-2; D is undetermined. Germline-derived CDR1 and CDR2 are LGHDT and YNNKEL (reference sequence). CDR3 length equals 14 residues. With 1 base removed from V and 4 bases from J, the gap between germline ends came to 7 bases. CDR3 nucleotide sequence: TGTGCCAGCAGCCAAGTCTCGAGCACCGGGGAGCTGTTTTTT. It specifies CASSQVSSTGELFF.

This chain uses TRBV6-2 or TRBV6-3 with TRBJ1-5; D may be TRBD1 (5 bases). The CDR3 sequence is 15 residues long. Trimming pared 6 bases from V and 4 bases from J, leaving 16 bases between. CDR1 is MNHEY, CDR2 SVGEGT, per germline. The CDR3, as DNA: TGTGCCAGCAGCCTTGGGGGAGGCTGGAATCAGCCCCAGCATTTT. It is translated as CASSLGGGWNQPQHF.

Comments on this clonotype: With a much larger clone just one base away, this may be a read error. The genes are TRBV6-5 and TRBJ2-7, with TRBD2 as a possible D gene (5 bases). Trimming took off 10 bases at V and 2 bases at J, with 21 bases between the two ends. The CDR3 loop spans 15 amino acids. Germline CDR1 reads MNHEY; CDR2 reads SVGAGI. The CDR3 spells CANNHLRDPTYEQYF. The CDR3 region has the DNA TGTGCCAACAACCACCTCCGGGATCCCACCTACGAGCAGTACTTC.

This clonotype was seen a few times. V is TRBV10-3 and J is TRBJ1-2, with unresolved D. This CDR3 is built from 11 residues. Trimming cost V 4 bases and J 8 bases, with 8 bases left between them. Looked up from germline, CDR1 is ENHRY and CDR2 is SYGVKD. CDR3 coding DNA: TGTGCCATCAGTGGAAACGGGGGCTACACCTTC. Translation: CAISGNGGYTF.

The chain joins TRBV6-2 or TRBV6-3 to TRBJ1-1; D unclear. Trimming removed 0 bases from V and 1 base from J, with 6 bases in between. The CDR3 is 14 residues long. CDR1 and CDR2 (germline): MNHEY, SVGEGT. In nucleotides, the CDR3 is TGTGCCAGCAGTTACTCTCCGAAGAACACTGAAGCTTTCTTT. Amino acid sequence: CASSYSPKNTEAFF.

The chain joins TRBV18 to TRBJ2-7; D is undetermined. The length of the CDR3 is 13 residues. The germline gives CDR1 KGHSH, CDR2 LQKENI. The germline V and J ends were trimmed by 5 bases and 4 bases, with 12 bases remaining between them. The CDR3 bases are TGTGCCAGCTCAGCTCGGAGCAGGTACGAGCAGTACTTC. Translated, it gives CASSARSRYEQYF.

V is TRBV6-1 and J is TRBJ1-2, with D unresolved. The CDR3 spans 13 residues. Germline V lookup: CDR1 MNHNS, CDR2 SASEGT. Trimming took off 4 bases at V and 2 bases at J, with 8 bases between the two ends. The CDR3 DNA reads TGTGCCAGCAGTGCAACAGCAAACTATGGCTACACCTTC. As protein: CASSATANYGYTF.